Shown below are 27 T cell receptor beta chains from a single sample sequenced in a study of T cell responses to AZD1222 COVID-19 vaccine. Profiled with immunoSEQ multiplex PCR; TCRdb holds only in-frame clones, not every one. This table holds under 50,000 clones, around 90% found once. The sample was peripheral blood, taken 28 days after the second dose of the MenACWY control vaccine. These receptors all stem from an adult who received the MenACWY meningococcal vaccine as a control.

The chain links TRBV5-1 to TRBJ2-7; 7 positions match TRBD1. The CDR3 has 16 residues. After removal of 0 bases from V and 3 bases from J, the junction contained 9 bases not matched to a gene. CDR1 and CDR2 (germline): SGHRS, YFSETQ. The CDR3 region is CASSLDRGENYYEQYF. In DNA, the CDR3 is TGCGCCAGCAGCTTGGACAGGGGAGAGAATTACTACGAGCAGTACTTC.

This clone has a single count. The chain has TRBV25-1 and TRBJ1-1, with D hard to call. Trimming took 7 bases from V and 3 from J, leaving 6 bases between them. The CDR3 has 11 amino acids. Germline CDR1 MGHDK, CDR2 SYGVNS. The CDR3 is CASKWYTEAFF. In nucleotides, the CDR3 is TGTGCCAGCAAGTGGTACACTGAAGCTTTCTTT. The whole variable domain, filled in from reference TRBV25-1 and TRBJ1-1, reads EADIYQTPRYLVIGTGKKITLECSQTMGHDKMYWYQQDPGMELHLIHYSYGVNSTEKGDLSSESTVSRIRTEHFPLTLESARPSHTSQYLCASKWYTEAFFGQGTRLTVV.

The rearrangement links TRBV4-1 to TRBJ1-2, with no clear D. There are 15 residues in the CDR3. Germline V gene lookup returns CDR1 MGHRA and CDR2 YSYEKL. Deletions cut 3 bases from V and 0 bases from J, with 11 bases between. The DNA for the CDR3 is TGCGCCAGCAGCCATGGCAGGCGGTCTAACTATGGCTACACCTTC. It yields the protein CASSHGRRSNYGYTF.

The genes are TRBV7-9 and TRBJ1-1, with TRBD1 as a possible D gene (6 bases). V lost 5 bases and J lost 0, with 10 bases in between. This CDR3 comprises 14 residues. The V gene's germline CDR1 is SEHNR and CDR2 FQNEAQ (reference sequence). In DNA, the CDR3 is TGTGCCAGCAGCGCGACAGGCATGAACACTGAAGCTTTCTTT. Translated: CASSATGMNTEAFF. Together with reference TRBV7-9 and TRBJ1-1, the CDR3 gives the full variable domain: DTGVSQNPRHKITKRGQNVTFRCDPISEHNRLYWYRQTLGQGPEFLTYFQNEAQLEKSRLLSDRFSAERPKGSFSTLEIQRTEQGDSAMYLCASSATGMNTEAFFGQGTRLTVV.

This chain uses TRBV5-1 with TRBJ2-7; D gene uncertain. The CDR3 spans 15 residues. Germline V CDR1 and CDR2: SGHRS, YFSETQ. Trimming shortened V by 3 bases and J by 7 bases, and 20 bases separated the two germline ends. In DNA form, the CDR3 reads TGCGCCAGCAGCTCTGCCTTATTACGTCAAGGGGAGCAGTACTTC. This gives the protein CASSSALLRQGEQYF.

The chain links TRBV4-1 to TRBJ2-1; 7 bases are shared with TRBD1. The trim removed 5 bases at V and 4 bases at J, leaving 11 bases unmatched. From germline, CDR1 is MGHRA and CDR2 YSYEKL. This CDR3 spans 16 amino acids. In DNA, the CDR3 is TGCGCCAGCAGCAACCCGACAGGGATCGTTTACAATGAGCAGTTCTTC. As protein: CASSNPTGIVYNEQFF.

This clone turned up a few times. This chain links TRBV2 with TRBJ2-6; D ambiguous. Trimming removed 8 bases from V and 2 bases from J, with 10 bases in between. The CDR3 extends over 14 amino acids. CDR1 and CDR2 from the germline V gene are SNHLY and FYNNEI. The CDR3 region is CASSGAAGANVLTF. The CDR3 DNA sequence: TGTGCCAGCTCCGGCGCCGCTGGGGCCAACGTCCTGACTTTC.

In its sample, this clone was seen a few times. The chain uses TRBV7-9 and TRBJ1-1; D is undetermined. The CDR3 has 11 amino acids. Trimming took off 2 bases at V and 8 bases at J, with 6 bases between the two ends. CDR1 SEHNR and CDR2 FQNEAQ come from the germline V gene (reference sequence). CDR3 residues: CASSLKHEAFF. For the CDR3, the DNA is TGTGCCAGCAGCTTAAAACACGAAGCTTTCTTT.

This chain joins TRBV4-1 and TRBJ1-3, with D possibly matching TRBD1 (5 bases). The germline gives CDR1 MGHRA, CDR2 YSYEKL. The CDR3 has 16 amino acids. The V end lost 3 bases, the J end lost 4 bases, and 16 bases lay between the germline ends. The CDR3 loop is CASSQGRGISGNTIYF. The CDR3 coding sequence is TGCGCCAGCAGCCAGGGGAGGGGTATATCCGGAAACACCATATATTTT.

This clone was observed a few times. This chain joins TRBV28 and TRBJ1-2; maybe TRBD1 (6 bases). CDR1 is MDHEN and CDR2 is SYDVKM in the germline V gene. Trimming took 3 bases from V and 0 from J, leaving 8 bases between them. The CDR3 extends over 14 amino acids. The CDR3 DNA follows: TGTGCCAGCAGTTTCGGGGGCGCTAACTATGGCTACACCTTC. Protein: CASSFGGANYGYTF.

The chain is built from TRBV3-1 (or the pseudogene TRBV3-2) and TRBJ2-3; D unclear. The germline gives CDR1 LGHDT, CDR2 YNNKEL (reference sequence). Trimming left V 2 bases short and J 6 bases short, with 9 bases between. This CDR3 comprises 13 residues. CDR3 protein: CASSQTIMDTQYF. The CDR3 bases are TGTGCCAGCAGCCAAACGATAATGGATACGCAGTATTTT.

The rearrangement links TRBV2 to TRBJ2-2; 7 positions match TRBD1. Germline lookup yields CDR1 SNHLY and CDR2 FYNNEI. The CDR3 extends over 13 amino acids. V lost 6 bases, J lost 7 bases, and 5 bases stayed unmatched. The chain's CDR3 is CASRETGNGELFF. DNA for the CDR3: TGTGCCAGCAGGGAGACAGGGAACGGGGAGCTGTTTTTT.

This chain connects TRBV4-2 to TRBJ2-3; 7 nucleotides align to TRBD2. V lost 5 bases to trimming and J lost 4 bases; unmatched junction nucleotides: 12. The germline V gene encodes CDR1 LGHNA and CDR2 YNFKEQ. This CDR3 comprises 16 residues. CDR3: CASSSSGGSGPDTQYF. The CDR3 nucleotides read TGTGCCAGCAGCTCCTCTGGCGGGAGTGGGCCAGATACGCAGTATTTT.

This clone has just a few counts. This rearrangement joins TRBV7-9 to TRBJ1-6; D is unclear. The V gene lost 2 bases and the J gene lost 13 bases, with 18 bases spanning the gap. This CDR3 region has 15 residues. Per germline, CDR1 SEHNR and CDR2 FQNEAQ (reference sequence). The CDR3 is CASSLFLAHASPLHF. The CDR3, as DNA: TGTGCCAGCAGCTTATTTCTGGCCCATGCCTCGCCCCTCCACTTT.

The rearrangement links TRBV5-6 to TRBJ2-1; TRBD2 agrees at 9 bases. CDR1 SGHDT and CDR2 YYEEEE come from the germline V gene. This CDR3 is 16 amino acids long. The junction had 6 bases not matched to a gene; V was cut back by 2 bases and J by 3 bases. CDR3 DNA sequence: TGTGCCAGCAGCTTTTTTGGGCGGGAGGGCTACAATGAGCAGTTCTTC. This codes for CASSFFGREGYNEQFF. Full variable domain (outside the CDR3, taken from reference TRBV5-6 and TRBJ2-1): DAGVTQSPTHLIKTRGQQVTLRCSPKSGHDTVSWYQQALGQGPQFIFQYYEEEERQRGNFPDRFSGHQFPNYSSELNVNALLLGDSALYLCASSFFGREGYNEQFFGPGTRLTVL.

The CDR3 region has the DNA TGTGCCAGCAGCCCCGACGGGACTGAAGCTTTCTTT. Its protein is CASSPDGTEAFF. The chain uses TRBV5-4 and TRBJ1-1; D call uncertain. The ends were cut back, 4 bases at V and 5 bases at J, with 9 bases in the middle. The CDR3 length is 12 residues. In germline, CDR1 is SGHNT, CDR2 YYREEE (reference sequence).

The rearrangement uses TRBV7-6 and TRBJ2-7; D remains unclear. This CDR3 is built from 14 residues. With 1 base removed from V and 6 bases from J, the gap between germline ends came to 13 bases. Germline CDR1 reads SGHVS; CDR2 reads FNYEAQ. The CDR3 DNA is TGTGCCAGCAGCTTAGGTGTTGGACGCGCCGAGCAGTACTTC. Translating it yields CASSLGVGRAEQYF.

The V gene is TRBV4-2, the J gene TRBJ1-6, with D possibly being TRBD1 (5 bases). The germline V gene has CDR1 LGHNA and CDR2 YNFKEQ. The CDR3 extends over 14 amino acids. V was clipped by 0 bases and J by 11 bases, with 11 bases between them. CDR3 sequence: CASSQEQVLTPLHF. The CDR3 DNA follows: TGTGCCAGCAGCCAAGAACAGGTTTTGACACCCCTCCACTTT.

The J gene is TRBJ2-7, the V gene TRBV19; D uncertain. Germline values: CDR1 LNHDA, CDR2 SQIVND (reference sequence). V lost 5 bases to trimming and J lost 4 bases, with 9 bases between them. The CDR3 spans 12 residues. This chain's CDR3 is CASSSAKYEQYF. In DNA, the CDR3 is TGTGCCAGTAGTTCGGCAAAGTACGAGCAGTACTTC.

The chain combines TRBV3-1 (or the pseudogene TRBV3-2) with TRBJ2-7, with a tentative D call TRBD2 (5 bases). V lost 5 bases and J lost 5, with 19 bases in between. The CDR3 has 15 residues. Germline CDR1 and CDR2: LGHDT and YNNKEL (reference sequence). The CDR3 loop reads CASSNGVVGRHEQYF. The CDR3 region has the DNA TGTGCCAGCAGCAACGGGGTAGTGGGCCGTCACGAGCAGTACTTC.

The V gene is TRBV7-3, the J gene TRBJ2-7; TRBD2 matches at 10 bases. The CDR3 is 15 amino acids. Germline loops: CDR1 SGHTA, CDR2 FQGTGA. V was pared by 4 bases and J by 5 bases, with 8 bases of the junction left unmatched. DNA for the CDR3: TGTGCCAGCAGCTCCGATAGCGGGAGGTCCGACGAGCAGTACTTC. Protein sequence: CASSSDSGRSDEQYF.

V is TRBV7-2 and J is TRBJ1-4; no clear D. Trimming took off 6 bases at V and 13 bases at J, with 24 bases between the two ends. In germline, CDR1 is SGHTA, CDR2 FQGNSA. The CDR3 extends over 15 amino acids. The CDR3 nucleotides are TGTGCCAGCAGGTGGAGCGGCCCGTCTCGACAACGACTGTTTTTT. It specifies CASRWSGPSRQRLFF.

The genes are TRBV27 and TRBJ2-7; D is perhaps TRBD1 (6 bases). This CDR3 is built from 11 residues. The germline gives CDR1 MNHEY, CDR2 SMNVEV (reference sequence). V gave up 9 bases and J gave up 6 bases, with 12 bases separating them. As DNA, the CDR3 is TGTGCCAGTAGGGGGAGCGGCGAGCAGTACTTC. This sequence encodes CASRGSGEQYF.

The chain is built from TRBV5-1 and TRBJ2-2, with D hard to call. Trimming removed 0 bases from V and 4 bases from J, with 10 bases in between. Per the germline V gene, CDR1 is SGHRS and CDR2 is YFSETQ. CDR3 length: 15 amino acids. In DNA form, the CDR3 reads TGCGCCAGCAGCTTGGCTGGGTTTCGCACCGGGGAGCTGTTTTTT. It encodes CASSLAGFRTGELFF. The whole variable domain, filled in from reference TRBV5-1 and TRBJ2-2, reads KAGVTQTPRYLIKTRGQQVTLSCSPISGHRSVSWYQQTPGQGLQFLFEYFSETQRNKGNFPGRFSGRQFSNSRSEMNVSTLELGDSALYLCASSLAGFRTGELFFGEGSRLTVL.

This chain connects TRBV9 to TRBJ2-3; D not certain. Deletions cut 0 bases from V and 3 bases from J, with 11 bases between. Germline V gene sequence: CDR1 SGDLS, CDR2 YYNGEE. The CDR3 is made up of 15 amino acids. In nucleotides, the CDR3 is TGTGCCAGCAGCGTAGTCCCCACAGTTACAGATACGCAGTATTTT. This encodes CASSVVPTVTDTQYF.

The chain uses TRBV6-2 or TRBV6-3 and TRBJ2-7; D is possibly TRBD2 (5 bases). CDR1 is MNHEY, CDR2 SVGEGT, per germline. The CDR3 is 12 residues long. V was pared by 2 bases and J by 7 bases, with 9 bases between. This CDR3 reads CASSYQRREQYF. For the CDR3, the DNA is TGTGCCAGCAGTTACCAGAGGAGGGAGCAGTACTTC.

This chain's CDR3 is CATSRGGSQGEEKAFF. The CDR3 DNA reads as TGTGCCACCAGCAGGGGCGGGAGTCAGGGTGAGGAGAAAGCTTTCTTT. The rearrangement joins TRBV15 to TRBJ1-1; D might be TRBD1 (5 bases). The CDR3 totals 16 residues. Deletions cut 3 bases from V and 9 bases from J, with 23 bases between. CDR1 and CDR2 (germline): LNHNV, YYDKDF (reference sequence). Full variable domain (remainder filled in from reference TRBV15 and TRBJ1-1): DAMVIQNPRYQVTQFGKPVTLSCSQTLNHNVMYWYQQKSSQAPKLLFHYYDKDFNNEADTPDNFQSRRPNTSFCFLDIRSPGLGDTAMYLCATSRGGSQGEEKAFFGQGTRLTVV.